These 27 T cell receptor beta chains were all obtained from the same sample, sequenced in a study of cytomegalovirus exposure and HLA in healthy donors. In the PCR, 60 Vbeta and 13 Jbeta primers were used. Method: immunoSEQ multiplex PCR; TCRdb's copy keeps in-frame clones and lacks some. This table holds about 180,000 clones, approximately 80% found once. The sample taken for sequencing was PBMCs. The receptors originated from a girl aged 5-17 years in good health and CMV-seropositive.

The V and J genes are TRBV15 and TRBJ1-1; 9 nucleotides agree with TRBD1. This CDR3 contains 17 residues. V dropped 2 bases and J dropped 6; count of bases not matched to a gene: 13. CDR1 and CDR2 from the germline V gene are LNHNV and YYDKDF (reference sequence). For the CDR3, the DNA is TGTGCCACCAGCAGATTAGTTAACCGGGACAGGGTGGCTGAAGCTTTCTTT. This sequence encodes CATSRLVNRDRVAEAFF.

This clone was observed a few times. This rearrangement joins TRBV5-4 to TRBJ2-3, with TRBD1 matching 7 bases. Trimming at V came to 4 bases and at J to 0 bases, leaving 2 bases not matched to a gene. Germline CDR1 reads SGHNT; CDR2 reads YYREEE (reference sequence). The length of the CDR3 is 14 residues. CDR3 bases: TGTGCCAGCAGCCTACAGGGGAGCACAGATACGCAGTATTTT. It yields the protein CASSLQGSTDTQYF. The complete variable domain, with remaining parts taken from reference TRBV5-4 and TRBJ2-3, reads ETGVTQSPTHLIKTRGQQVTLRCSSQSGHNTVSWYQQALGQGPQFIFQYYREEENGRGNFPPRFSGLQFPNYSSELNVNALELDDSALYLCASSLQGSTDTQYFGPGTRLTVL.

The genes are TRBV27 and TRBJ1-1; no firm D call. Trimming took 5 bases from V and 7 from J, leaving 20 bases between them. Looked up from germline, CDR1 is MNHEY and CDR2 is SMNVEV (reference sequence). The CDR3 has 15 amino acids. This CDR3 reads CASSLTPDGYYEAFF. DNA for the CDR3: TGTGCCAGCAGTCTCACTCCCGACGGATACTATGAAGCTTTCTTT.

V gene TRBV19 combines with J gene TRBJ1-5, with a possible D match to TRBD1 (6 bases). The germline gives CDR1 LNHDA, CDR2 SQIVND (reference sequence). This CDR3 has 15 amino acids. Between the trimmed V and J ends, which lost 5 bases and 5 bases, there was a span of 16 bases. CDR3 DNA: TGTGCCAGTAGTCCGGACAGATTAAGGGATCAGCCCCAGCATTTT. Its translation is CASSPDRLRDQPQHF.

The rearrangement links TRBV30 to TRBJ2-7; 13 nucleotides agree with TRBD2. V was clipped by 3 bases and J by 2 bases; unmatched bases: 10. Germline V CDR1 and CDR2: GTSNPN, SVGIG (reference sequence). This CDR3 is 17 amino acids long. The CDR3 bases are TGTGCCTGGAGCGATGGACTAGCGGGAGTATGGGCCTACGAGCAGTACTTC. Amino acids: CAWSDGLAGVWAYEQYF. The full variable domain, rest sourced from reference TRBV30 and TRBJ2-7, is SQTIHQWPATLVQPVGSPLSLECTVEGTSNPNLYWYRQAAGRGLQLLFYSVGIGQISSEVPQNLSASRPQDRQFILSSKKLLLSDSGFYLCAWSDGLAGVWAYEQYFGPGTRLTVT.

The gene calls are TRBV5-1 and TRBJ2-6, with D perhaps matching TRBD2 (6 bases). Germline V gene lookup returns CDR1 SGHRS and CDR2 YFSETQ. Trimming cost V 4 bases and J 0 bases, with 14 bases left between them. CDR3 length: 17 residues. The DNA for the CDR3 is TGCGCCAGCAGCCTTGGAGGGTCCGACTCTGGGGCCAACGTCCTGACTTTC. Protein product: CASSLGGSDSGANVLTF.

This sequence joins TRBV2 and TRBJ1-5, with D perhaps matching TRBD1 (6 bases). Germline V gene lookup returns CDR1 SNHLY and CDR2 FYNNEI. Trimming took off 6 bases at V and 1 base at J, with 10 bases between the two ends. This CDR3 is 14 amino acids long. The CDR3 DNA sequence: TGTGCCAGCAGGGGGCAGGGGAGCAATCAGCCCCAGCATTTT. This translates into CASRGQGSNQPQHF.

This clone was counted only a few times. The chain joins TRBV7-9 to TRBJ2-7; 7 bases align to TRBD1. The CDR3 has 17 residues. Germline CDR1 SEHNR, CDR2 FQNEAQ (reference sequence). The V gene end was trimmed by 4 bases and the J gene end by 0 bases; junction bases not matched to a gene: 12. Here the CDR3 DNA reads TGTGCCAGCAGCTCCAAACGGACAGGTTCCGACTCCTACGAGCAGTACTTC. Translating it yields CASSSKRTGSDSYEQYF.

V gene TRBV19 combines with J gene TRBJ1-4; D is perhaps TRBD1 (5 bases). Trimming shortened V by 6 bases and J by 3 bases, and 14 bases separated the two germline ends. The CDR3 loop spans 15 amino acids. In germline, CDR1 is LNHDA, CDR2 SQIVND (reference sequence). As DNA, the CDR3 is TGTGCCAGTAGCAAGCCGGGACTTCCTAATGAAAAACTGTTTTTT. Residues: CASSKPGLPNEKLFF.

CDR3 region: CASSIAPGQGANTEAFF. In DNA, the CDR3 is TGTGCCAGTAGTATAGCCCCGGGACAGGGGGCGAACACTGAAGCTTTCTTT. The rearrangement uses TRBV19 and TRBJ1-1; TRBD1 matches 12 bases. V gave up 1 base and J gave up 1 base; unmatched junction bases: 4. The CDR3 has 17 amino acids. Germline loops: CDR1 LNHDA, CDR2 SQIVND (reference sequence).

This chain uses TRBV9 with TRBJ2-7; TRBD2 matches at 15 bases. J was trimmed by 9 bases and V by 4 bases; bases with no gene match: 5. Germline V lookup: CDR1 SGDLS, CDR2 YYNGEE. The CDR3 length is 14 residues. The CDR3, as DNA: TGTGCCAGCAGCCCGGGACTAGCGGGAGGAGGGCAGTACTTC. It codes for CASSPGLAGGGQYF.

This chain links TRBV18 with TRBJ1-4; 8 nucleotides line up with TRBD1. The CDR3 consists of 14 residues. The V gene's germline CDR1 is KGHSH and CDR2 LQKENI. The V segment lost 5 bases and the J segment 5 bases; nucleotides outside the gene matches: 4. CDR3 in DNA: TGTGCCAGCTCAGTGGGACAGGAAAATGAAAAACTGTTTTTT. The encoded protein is CASSVGQENEKLFF. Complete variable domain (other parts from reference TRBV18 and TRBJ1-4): NAGVMQNPRHLVRRRGQEARLRCSPMKGHSHVYWYRQLPEEGLKFMVYLQKENIIDESGMPKERFSAEFPKEGPSILRIQQVVRGDSAAYFCASSVGQENEKLFFGSGTQLSVL.

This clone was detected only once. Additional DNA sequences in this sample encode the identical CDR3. The CDR3 is CASSLGTATNEKLFF. For the CDR3, the DNA is TGCGCCAGCAGCTTGGGGACAGCCACTAATGAAAAACTGTTTTTT. The chain links TRBV5-1 to TRBJ1-4; possibly TRBD1 for D (6 bases). The CDR3 spans 15 residues. V shed 0 bases and J shed 2 bases, with 8 bases lying between them. CDR1 is SGHRS, CDR2 YFSETQ, per germline.

The CDR3 DNA sequence: TGCGCCAGCAGTGCCTTGGTTACGTGGCGGGAGGTGGTCACCGGGGAGCTGTTTTTT. It codes for CASSALVTWREVVTGELFF. The genes are TRBV10-1 and TRBJ2-2; 8 nucleotides match TRBD2. CDR1 WNHNN and CDR2 SYGVQD come from the germline V gene (reference sequence). V was clipped by 4 bases and J by 4 bases; unmatched bases: 17. CDR3 length: 19 residues.

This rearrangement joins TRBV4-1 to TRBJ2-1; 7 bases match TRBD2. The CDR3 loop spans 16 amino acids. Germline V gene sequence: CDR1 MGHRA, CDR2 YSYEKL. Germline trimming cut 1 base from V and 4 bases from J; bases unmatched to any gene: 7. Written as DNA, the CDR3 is TGCGCCAGCAGCCAAGGGCTAGCGGCGCTTTACAATGAGCAGTTCTTC. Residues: CASSQGLAALYNEQFF.

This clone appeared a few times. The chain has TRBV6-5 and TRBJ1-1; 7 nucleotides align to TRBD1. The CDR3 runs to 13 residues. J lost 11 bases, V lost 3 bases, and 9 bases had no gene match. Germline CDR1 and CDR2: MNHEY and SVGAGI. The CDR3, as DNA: TGTGCCAGCAGTTATTCCCAGACAGGGAAGGCTTTCTTT. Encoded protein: CASSYSQTGKAFF.

Here the CDR3 reads CASSVGGSPYEQYF. The CDR3 nucleotides are TGTGCCAGCAGCGTAGGCGGGAGTCCCTACGAGCAGTACTTC. The V call is TRBV9, the J call TRBJ2-7, with TRBD2 matching over 7 bases. After removal of 0 bases from V and 2 bases from J, the junction contained 2 bases not matched to a gene. Germline CDR1 and CDR2: SGDLS and YYNGEE. CDR3 length equals 14 residues.

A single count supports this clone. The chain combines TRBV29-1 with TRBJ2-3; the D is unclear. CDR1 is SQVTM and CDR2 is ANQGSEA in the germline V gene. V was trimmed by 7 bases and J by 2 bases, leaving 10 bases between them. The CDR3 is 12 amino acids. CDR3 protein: CSALRHTDTQYF. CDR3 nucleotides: TGCAGCGCATTGCGGCACACAGATACGCAGTATTTT.

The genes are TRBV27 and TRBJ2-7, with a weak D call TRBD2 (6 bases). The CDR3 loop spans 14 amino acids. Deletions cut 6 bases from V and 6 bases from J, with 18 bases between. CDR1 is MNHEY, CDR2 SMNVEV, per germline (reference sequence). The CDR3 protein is CASRGGSRAGEQYF. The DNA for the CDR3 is TGTGCCAGCAGGGGGGGTAGCAGGGCTGGCGAGCAGTACTTC.

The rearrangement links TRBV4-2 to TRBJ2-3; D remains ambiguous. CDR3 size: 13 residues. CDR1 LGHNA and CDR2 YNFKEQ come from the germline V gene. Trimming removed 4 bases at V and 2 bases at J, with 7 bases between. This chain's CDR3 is CASSRRNTDTQYF. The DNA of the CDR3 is TGTGCCAGCAGCCGGCGGAACACAGATACGCAGTATTTT.

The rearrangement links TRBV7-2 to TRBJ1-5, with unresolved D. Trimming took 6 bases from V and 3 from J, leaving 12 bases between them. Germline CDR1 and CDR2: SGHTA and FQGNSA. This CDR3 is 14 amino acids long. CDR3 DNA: TGTGCCAGCAGTCTCCAGGCAGTCAATCAGCCCCAGCATTTT. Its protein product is CASSLQAVNQPQHF.

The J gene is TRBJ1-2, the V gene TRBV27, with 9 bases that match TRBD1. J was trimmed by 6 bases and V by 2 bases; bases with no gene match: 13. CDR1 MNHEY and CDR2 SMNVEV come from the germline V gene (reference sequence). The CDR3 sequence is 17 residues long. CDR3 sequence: CASSLSLGQGRRDGYTF. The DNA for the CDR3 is TGTGCCAGCAGTTTAAGTCTAGGACAGGGGAGGCGAGATGGCTACACCTTC.

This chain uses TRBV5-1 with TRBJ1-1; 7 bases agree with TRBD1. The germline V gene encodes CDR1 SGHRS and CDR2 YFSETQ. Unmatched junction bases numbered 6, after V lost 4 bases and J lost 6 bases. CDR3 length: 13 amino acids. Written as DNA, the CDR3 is TGCGCCAGCAGCCTGACAGGGTGGGCTGAAGCTTTCTTT. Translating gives CASSLTGWAEAFF.

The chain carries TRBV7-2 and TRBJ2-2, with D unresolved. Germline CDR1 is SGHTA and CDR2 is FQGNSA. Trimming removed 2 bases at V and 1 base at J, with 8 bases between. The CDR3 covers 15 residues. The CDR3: CASSLNSRNTGELFF. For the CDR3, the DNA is TGTGCCAGCAGCTTAAACAGCAGGAACACCGGGGAGCTGTTTTTT.

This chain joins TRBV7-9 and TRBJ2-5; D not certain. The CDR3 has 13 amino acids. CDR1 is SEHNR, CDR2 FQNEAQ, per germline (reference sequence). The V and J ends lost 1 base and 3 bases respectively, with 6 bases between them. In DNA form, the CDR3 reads TGTGCCAGCAGCTTAGTTTCGGAAGAGACCCAGTACTTC. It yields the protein CASSLVSEETQYF.

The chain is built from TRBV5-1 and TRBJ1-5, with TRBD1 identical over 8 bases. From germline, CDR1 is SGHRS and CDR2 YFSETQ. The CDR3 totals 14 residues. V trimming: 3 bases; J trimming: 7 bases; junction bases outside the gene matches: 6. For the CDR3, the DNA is TGCGCCAGCAGCTCCGGACAGGGAGGACAGCCCCAGCATTTT. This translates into CASSSGQGGQPQHF.

In DNA form, the CDR3 reads TGTGCCAGCACCTCAGGCTCCTACGAGCAGTACTTC. This sequence encodes CASTSGSYEQYF. The chain uses TRBV14 and TRBJ2-7; D is unresolved. Germline V gene lookup returns CDR1 SGHDN and CDR2 FVKESK. The CDR3 is 12 amino acids. V was shortened by 7 bases and J by 0 bases, with 7 bases between the two germline ends.